These T cell receptor beta chains were read from a single sample in a study of shared clonotypes between healthy human individuals. The assay was immunoSEQ multiplex PCR, and TCRdb's table has in-frame clones only and misses some. Of roughly 450,000 clones in the sample, 79% were seen once. The sequenced material came from PBMCs. The receptors were gathered from a woman between 35 and 50 years old in good health. Some clones in this sample may be carry-over from other donors' samples. Both conserved end residues are part of each CDR3. D genes are given only for firm matches. Size is stated for part of the rows, as once, few or many counts, or as a class when the clone is expanded.

clone_size j_call v_call d_call cdr3_nt cdr3_aa
. TRBJ2-4 TRBV4-2 TRBD2 TGTGCCAGCAGCCAATTACTAGCGGGAGAAGGAAACATTCAGTACTTC CASSQLLAGEGNIQYF
. TRBJ2-2 TRBV9 . TGTGCCAGCAGCACAGGGGTGGGCGGGAGCGGGAACACCGGGGAGCTGTTTTTT CASSTGVGGSGNTGELFF
. TRBJ2-1 TRBV28 . TGTGCCAGCAGTCCCCAGGTCGTCTACAATGAGCAGTTCTTC CASSPQVVYNEQFF
. TRBJ2-3 TRBV11-3 . TGTGCCAGCAGCTTAGTCGGTCTAGCGACCGATACGCAGTATTTT CASSLVGLATDTQYF
. TRBJ2-1 TRBV11-2 TRBD2 TGTGCCAGCAGCGCGACGGGTAGCGGGAGCTGGAATGAGCAGTTCTTC CASSATGSGSWNEQFF
. TRBJ1-2 TRBV4-1 . TGCGCCAGCAGCCCCGGACCCAGCAGGCTGATTGATGGCTACACCTTC CASSPGPSRLIDGYTF
. TRBJ2-7 TRBV5-8 . TGTGCCAGCAGCGTCGGGAACGCAAACTACGAGCAGTACTTC CASSVGNANYEQYF
. TRBJ2-2 TRBV7-8 TRBD1 TGTGCCAGTCGGCAGGGGGCGACGAACACCGGGGAGCTGTTTTTT CASRQGATNTGELFF
. TRBJ2-3 TRBV4-1 TRBD2 TGCGCCAGCAGCCAGCCCGGGACTAGACGAGATGGTGTAGCGCAGTATTTT CASSQPGTRRDGVAQYF
. TRBJ2-1 TRBV21-1 . TGTGCCAGCAGCAAAGCGCTTCAGAGAAGCGGGATCAATGAGCAGTTCTTC CASSKALQRSGINEQFF
few TRBJ2-7 TRBV7-2 . TGTGCCAGCAGCTTAACCAAACTGGGCGAGCAGTACTTC CASSLTKLGEQYF
. TRBJ2-5 TRBV7-3 . TGTGCCAGCAGCTTAACGCCTCAGGCGGGGACCCAGTACTTC CASSLTPQAGTQYF
. TRBJ1-5 TRBV19 TRBD1 TGTGCCAGTAGTTGGGACAGGGATCAGCCCCAGCATTTT CASSWDRDQPQHF
. TRBJ2-7 TRBV7-2 TRBD1 TGTGCCAGCAGCTTAAACAGGGGGGCCTACGAGCAGTACTTC CASSLNRGAYEQYF
. TRBJ2-7 TRBV28 TRBD2 TGTGCTGGGTCTAGCGGGAGGTCATACGAGCAGTACTTC CAGSSGRSYEQYF
few TRBJ2-3 TRBV6-4 TRBD2 TGTGCCAGCAGTGACGTGGCGGGAGGGTCCACAGATACGCAGTATTTT CASSDVAGGSTDTQYF
. TRBJ2-5 TRBV20-1 . TGCAGTGCTATGACATGGGAGACCCAGTACTTC CSAMTWETQYF
. TRBJ1-5 TRBV5-1 TRBD1 TGCGCCAGCAGCCCCGGGACAGACTATAGCAATCAGCCCCAGCATTTT CASSPGTDYSNQPQHF
. TRBJ2-5 TRBV5-1 . TGCGCCAGCAGCCCCTTAGCAGGGTACCAAGAGACCCAGTACTTC CASSPLAGYQETQYF
. TRBJ2-7 TRBV6-6 TRBD2 TGTGCCAGCAGTCCTAGCGGGAGGGATTCGGACGAGCAGTACTTC CASSPSGRDSDEQYF
. TRBJ1-5 TRBV18 . TGTGCCAGCTCACCAGCGGGGGGGAGCAATCAGCCCCAGCATTTT CASSPAGGSNQPQHF
. TRBJ2-3 TRBV4-1 TRBD2 TGCGCCAGCACCCTAGCGGGAGCTTGGGCAGATACGCAGTATTTT CASTLAGAWADTQYF
. TRBJ1-2 TRBV7-2 TRBD1 TGTGCCAGCAGCTTACACAGGGGGCTGGACTATGGCTACACCTTC CASSLHRGLDYGYTF
. TRBJ1-4 TRBV9 TRBD1 TGTGCCAGCAGCGTAGGTGGACAGGCACGGGAAAAACTGTTTTTT CASSVGGQAREKLFF
. TRBJ2-1 TRBV19 TRBD1 TGTGCCAGTAGTACCCCCCGGGACAGGGGGCTCAATGAGCAGTTCTTC CASSTPRDRGLNEQFF
. TRBJ2-6 TRBV7-9 TRBD1 TGTGCCAGCAGCGCCGCGACAGGGGGCGACTCTGGGGCCAACGTCCTGACTTTC CASSAATGGDSGANVLTF
. TRBJ1-2 TRBV5-1 . TGCGCCAGCAGCTTGGAGGCAGGCGTTAACTATGGCTACACCTTC CASSLEAGVNYGYTF
. TRBJ2-3 TRBV10-3 TRBD1 TGTGCCGCCCTACAGGGGGGAACAGATACGCAGTATTTT CAALQGGTDTQYF
. TRBJ2-3 TRBV28 TRBD1 TGTGCCAGCAGTTTAATTCGTACAGGGGCGTGGGTCACAGATACGCAGTATTTT CASSLIRTGAWVTDTQYF
. TRBJ2-5 TRBV2 TRBD2 TGTGCCAGCAGGCGTAGCGGGTATAACCAAGAGACCCAGTACTTC CASRRSGYNQETQYF
. TRBJ1-2 TRBV9 . TGTGCCAGCAGCGTAGGGGCCCCGGGTAGCTATGGCTACACCTTC CASSVGAPGSYGYTF
. TRBJ1-5 TRBV19 TRBD1 TGTGCCAGTAGTATAGGACAGGGCAGCTTGCCCCAGCATTTT CASSIGQGSLPQHF
. TRBJ1-1 TRBV5-1 . TGCGCCAGCAGCTTGAAGTCCGAGAGCGCCTGGAACACTGAAGCTTTCTTT CASSLKSESAWNTEAFF
. TRBJ2-5 TRBV4-1 . TGCGCCAGCAGCCAAGTAATGACCCTAACCCAAGGCACCCAGTACTTC CASSQVMTLTQGTQYF
. TRBJ2-3 TRBV5-1 . TGCGCCAGCAGCTCGACAGGTTGGACAGATACGCAGTATTTT CASSSTGWTDTQYF
. TRBJ2-1 TRBV7-7 . TGTGCTAGCAGCCCAGGGTGGGGGTCGGGTGATGAGCAGTTCTTC CASSPGWGSGDEQFF
. TRBJ1-1 TRBV7-2 TRBD1 TGTGCCAGCAGCTTACGGACAGGGAACACTGAAGCTTTCTTT CASSLRTGNTEAFF
few TRBJ2-3 TRBV15 . TGTGCCACCAGCAGAGATAGTGGAGGACGGTTACCCCTGCATGACACAGATACGCAGTATTTT CATSRDSGGRLPLHDTDTQYF
. TRBJ2-3 TRBV19 TRBD1 TGTGCCAGTAGTTCGACAGGGGGCACAGATACGCAGTATTTT CASSSTGGTDTQYF
. TRBJ2-7 TRBV7-2 . TGTGCCAGCAGCCTCGAACGCTCCTACGAGCAGTACTTC CASSLERSYEQYF
once TRBJ2-1 TRBV18 . TGTGCCAGCTCCCACATCGATCCGCCCTACAATGAGCAGTTCTTC CASSHIDPPYNEQFF
once TRBJ2-1 TRBV7-8 . TGTGCCAGCAGCTTAAGGAGACTGCCGCCTAACAATGAGCAGTTCTTC CASSLRRLPPNNEQFF
few TRBJ2-3 TRBV18 TRBD2 TGTGCCAGCTCACCCCGGACTAGCGGTAGCACAGATACGCAGTATTTT CASSPRTSGSTDTQYF
. TRBJ2-7 TRBV29-1 . TGCAGCGTTTCCGGCCGGGGCTCCTACGAGCAGTACTTC CSVSGRGSYEQYF
. TRBJ2-1 TRBV4-1 TRBD2 TGCGCCAGCAGCCTCCGGACTAGTTTGGGGACTGATGCCTACAATGAGCAGTTCTTC CASSLRTSLGTDAYNEQFF
. TRBJ2-1 TRBV28 TRBD2 TGTGCCAGCAGTCAGACTAGCGGTTACAATGAGCAGTTCTTC CASSQTSGYNEQFF
. TRBJ1-1 TRBV5-1 . TGCGCCAGCAGCTTTAAGAGAGACGGGCTCACTGAAGCTTTCTTT CASSFKRDGLTEAFF
. TRBJ2-5 TRBV4-3 . TGCGCCAGCAGCCAAGACGGGTTTACAACACAAGAGACCCAGTACTTC CASSQDGFTTQETQYF
few TRBJ2-7 TRBV9 . TGTGCCAGCAGCGTAGGAGCAGCGTTGACCTACGAGCAGTACTTC CASSVGAALTYEQYF